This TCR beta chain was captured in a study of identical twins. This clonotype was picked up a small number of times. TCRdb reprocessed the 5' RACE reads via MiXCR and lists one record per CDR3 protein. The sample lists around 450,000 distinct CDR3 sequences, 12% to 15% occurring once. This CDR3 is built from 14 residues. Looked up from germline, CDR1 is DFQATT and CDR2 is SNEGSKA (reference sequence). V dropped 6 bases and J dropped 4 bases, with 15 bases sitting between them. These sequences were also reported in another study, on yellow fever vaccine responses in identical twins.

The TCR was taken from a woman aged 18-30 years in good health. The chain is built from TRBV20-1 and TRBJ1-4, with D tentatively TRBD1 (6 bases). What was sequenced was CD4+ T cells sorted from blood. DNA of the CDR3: TGCAGTGCACCTCGGGACACAGTTAATGAAAAACTGTTTTTT. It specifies CSAPRDTVNEKLFF.